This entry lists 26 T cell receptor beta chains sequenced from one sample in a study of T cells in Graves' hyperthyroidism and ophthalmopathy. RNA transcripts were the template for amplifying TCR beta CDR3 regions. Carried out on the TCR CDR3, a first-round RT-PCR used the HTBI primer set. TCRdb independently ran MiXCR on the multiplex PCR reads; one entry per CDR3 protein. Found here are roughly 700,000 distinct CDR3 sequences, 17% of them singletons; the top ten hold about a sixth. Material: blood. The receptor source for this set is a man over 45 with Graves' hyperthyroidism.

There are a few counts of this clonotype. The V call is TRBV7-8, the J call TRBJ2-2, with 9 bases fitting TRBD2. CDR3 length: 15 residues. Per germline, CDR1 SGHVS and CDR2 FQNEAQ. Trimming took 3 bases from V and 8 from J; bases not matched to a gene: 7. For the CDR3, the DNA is TGTGCCAGCAGCTTCGGGACTAGCCGAGGGGGGGAGCTGTTTTTT. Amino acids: CASSFGTSRGGELFF.

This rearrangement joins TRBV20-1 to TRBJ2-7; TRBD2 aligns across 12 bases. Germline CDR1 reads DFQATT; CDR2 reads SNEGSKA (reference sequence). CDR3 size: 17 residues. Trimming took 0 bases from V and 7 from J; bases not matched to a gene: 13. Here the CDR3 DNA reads TGCAGTGCTAGAGATAGTTCGCCTAGCGGGAGGGCCTCAGAGCAGTACTTC. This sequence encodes CSARDSSPSGRASEQYF.

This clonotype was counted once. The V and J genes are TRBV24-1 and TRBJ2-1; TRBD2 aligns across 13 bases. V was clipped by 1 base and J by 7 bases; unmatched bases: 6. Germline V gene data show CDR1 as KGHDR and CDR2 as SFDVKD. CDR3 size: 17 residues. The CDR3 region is CATSDLGSGLAGNEQFF. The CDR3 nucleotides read TGTGCCACCAGTGATTTAGGCTCGGGACTAGCGGGAAATGAGCAGTTCTTC.

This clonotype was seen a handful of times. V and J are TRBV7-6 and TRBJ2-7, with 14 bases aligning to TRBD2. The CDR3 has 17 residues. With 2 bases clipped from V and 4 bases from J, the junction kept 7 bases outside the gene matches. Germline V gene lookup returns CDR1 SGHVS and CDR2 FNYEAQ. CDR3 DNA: TGTGCCAGCAGCTTACAAACGGGACTAGCGGGAGAATACGAGCAGTACTTC. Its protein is CASSLQTGLAGEYEQYF.

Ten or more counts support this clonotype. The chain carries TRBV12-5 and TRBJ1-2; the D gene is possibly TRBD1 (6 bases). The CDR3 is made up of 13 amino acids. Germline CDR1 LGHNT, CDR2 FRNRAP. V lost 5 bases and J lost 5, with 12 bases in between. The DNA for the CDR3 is TGTGCTAGTGGTCCGGGGGGCGCATATGGCTACACCTTC. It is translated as CASGPGGAYGYTF. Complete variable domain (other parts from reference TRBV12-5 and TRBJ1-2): DARVTQTPRHKVTEMGQEVTMRCQPILGHNTVFWYRQTMMQGLELLAYFRNRAPLDDSGMPKDRFSAEMPDATLATLKIQPSEPRDSAVYFCASGPGGAYGYTFGSGTRLTVV.

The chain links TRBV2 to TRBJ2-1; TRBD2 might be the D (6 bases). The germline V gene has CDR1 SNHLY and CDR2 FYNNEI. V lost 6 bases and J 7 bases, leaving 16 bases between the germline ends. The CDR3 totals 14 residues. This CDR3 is CASRAGTPSNEQFF. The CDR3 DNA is TGTGCCAGCAGGGCCGGGACTCCGTCTAATGAGCAGTTCTTC.

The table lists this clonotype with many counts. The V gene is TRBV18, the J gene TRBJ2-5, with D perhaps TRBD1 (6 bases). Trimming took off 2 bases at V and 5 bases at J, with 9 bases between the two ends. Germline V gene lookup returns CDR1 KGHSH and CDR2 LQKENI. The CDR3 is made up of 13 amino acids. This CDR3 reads CASSPRDTETQYF. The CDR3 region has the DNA TGTGCCAGCTCACCAAGGGACACGGAGACCCAGTACTTC. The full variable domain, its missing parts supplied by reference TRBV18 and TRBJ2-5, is NAGVMQNPRHLVRRRGQEARLRCSPMKGHSHVYWYRQLPEEGLKFMVYLQKENIIDESGMPKERFSAEFPKEGPSILRIQQVVRGDSAAYFCASSPRDTETQYFGPGTRLLVL.

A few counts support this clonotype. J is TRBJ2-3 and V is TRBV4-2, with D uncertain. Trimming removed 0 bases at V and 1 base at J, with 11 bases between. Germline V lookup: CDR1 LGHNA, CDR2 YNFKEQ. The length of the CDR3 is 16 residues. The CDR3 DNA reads TGTGCCAGCAGCCAAGAACGAGGAAGTGGCACAGATACGCAGTATTTT. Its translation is CASSQERGSGTDTQYF.

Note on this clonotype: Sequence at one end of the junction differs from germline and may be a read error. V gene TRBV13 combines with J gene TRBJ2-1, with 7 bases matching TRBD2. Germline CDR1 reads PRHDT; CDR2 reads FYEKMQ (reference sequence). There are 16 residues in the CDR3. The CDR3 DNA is TGTGCCAGCAGCGTAGGACTAGGAAGCTCCTACAATGAGCAGTTCTTC. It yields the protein CASSVGLGSSYNEQFF.

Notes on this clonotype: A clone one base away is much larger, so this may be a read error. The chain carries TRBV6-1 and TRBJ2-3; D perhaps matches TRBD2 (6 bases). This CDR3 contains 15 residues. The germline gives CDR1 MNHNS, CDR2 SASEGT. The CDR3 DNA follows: TGTGCCAGCAGGGCCCCGGGAGTCGGCACAGCTACGCAGTATTTT. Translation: CASRAPGVGTATQYF.

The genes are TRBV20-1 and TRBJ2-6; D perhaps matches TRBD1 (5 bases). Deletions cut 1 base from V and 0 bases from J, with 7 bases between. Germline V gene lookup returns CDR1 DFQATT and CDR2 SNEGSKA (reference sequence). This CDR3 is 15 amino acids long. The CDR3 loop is CSARVQASGANVLTF. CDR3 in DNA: TGCAGTGCTAGAGTACAGGCCTCTGGGGCCAACGTCCTGACTTTC.

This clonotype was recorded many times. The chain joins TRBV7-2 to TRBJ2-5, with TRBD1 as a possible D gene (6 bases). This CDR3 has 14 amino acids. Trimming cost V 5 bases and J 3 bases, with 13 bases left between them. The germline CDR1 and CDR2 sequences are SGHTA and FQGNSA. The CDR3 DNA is TGTGCCAGCAGCGGTGGGGGCAGCAAAGAGACCCAGTACTTC. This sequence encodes CASSGGGSKETQYF.

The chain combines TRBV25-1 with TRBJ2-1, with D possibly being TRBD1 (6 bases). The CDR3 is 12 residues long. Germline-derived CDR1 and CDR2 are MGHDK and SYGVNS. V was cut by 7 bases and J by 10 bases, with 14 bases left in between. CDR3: CASTRGVWEQFF. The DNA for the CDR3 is TGTGCCAGCACCAGGGGTGTGTGGGAGCAGTTCTTC. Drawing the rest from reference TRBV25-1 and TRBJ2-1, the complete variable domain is EADIYQTPRYLVIGTGKKITLECSQTMGHDKMYWYQQDPGMELHLIHYSYGVNSTEKGDLSSESTVSRIRTEHFPLTLESARPSHTSQYLCASTRGVWEQFFGPGTRLTVL.

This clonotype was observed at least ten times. DNA for the CDR3: TGTGCCAGCAGTCCCCGGGCCGGGACAGGGACCTACGAGCAGTACTTC. The encoded protein is CASSPRAGTGTYEQYF. The chain has TRBV28 and TRBJ2-7, with 9 bases lining up with TRBD1. V lost 5 bases and J lost 2; bases outside the gene matches: 10. Germline V gene lookup returns CDR1 MDHEN and CDR2 SYDVKM. CDR3 length: 16 residues.

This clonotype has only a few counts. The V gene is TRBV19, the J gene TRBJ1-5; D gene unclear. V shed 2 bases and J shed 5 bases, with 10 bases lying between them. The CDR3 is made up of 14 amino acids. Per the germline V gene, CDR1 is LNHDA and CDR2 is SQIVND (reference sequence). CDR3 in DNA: TGTGCCAGTAGTATATTGGGCGGTCATCAGCCCCAGCATTTT. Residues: CASSILGGHQPQHF.

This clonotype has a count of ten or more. In DNA, the CDR3 is TGCGCCAGCAGCGATGCGGGAGATTACAATGAGCAGTTCTTC. Translation: CASSDAGDYNEQFF. The genes are TRBV4-3 and TRBJ2-1, with 7 bases lining up with TRBD2. Germline V lookup: CDR1 LGHNA, CDR2 YSLEER. The V and J ends lost 5 bases and 4 bases, in that order; junction bases with no gene match: 5. The length of the CDR3 is 14 residues.

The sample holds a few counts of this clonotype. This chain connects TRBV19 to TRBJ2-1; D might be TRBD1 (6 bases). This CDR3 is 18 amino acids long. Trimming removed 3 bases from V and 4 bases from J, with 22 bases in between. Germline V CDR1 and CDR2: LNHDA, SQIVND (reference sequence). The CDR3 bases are TGTGCCAGTAGTATCCTTTCGAATCCGGGACAACTATACAATGAGCAGTTCTTC. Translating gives CASSILSNPGQLYNEQFF.

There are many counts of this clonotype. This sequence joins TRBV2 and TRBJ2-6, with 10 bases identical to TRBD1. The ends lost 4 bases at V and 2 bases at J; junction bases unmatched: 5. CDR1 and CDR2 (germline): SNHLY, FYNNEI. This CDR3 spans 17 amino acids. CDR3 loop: CASSGRTGGAGANVLTF. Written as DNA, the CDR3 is TGTGCCAGCAGTGGTAGGACAGGGGGAGCTGGGGCCAACGTCCTGACTTTC.

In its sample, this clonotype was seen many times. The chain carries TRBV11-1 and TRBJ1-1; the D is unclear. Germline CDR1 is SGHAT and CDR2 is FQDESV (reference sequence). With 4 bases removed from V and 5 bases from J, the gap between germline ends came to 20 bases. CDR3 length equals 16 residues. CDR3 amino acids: CASSYKRRRVGTEAFF. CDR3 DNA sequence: TGTGCCAGCAGCTATAAACGGAGGAGAGTAGGGACTGAAGCTTTCTTT.

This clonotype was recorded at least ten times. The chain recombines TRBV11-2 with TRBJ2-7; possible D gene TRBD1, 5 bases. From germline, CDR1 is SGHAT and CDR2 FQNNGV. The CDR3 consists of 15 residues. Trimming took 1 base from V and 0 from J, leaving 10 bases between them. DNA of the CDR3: TGTGCCAGCAGCTTAGTAGGGGCCTTCTCCTACGAGCAGTACTTC. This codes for CASSLVGAFSYEQYF.

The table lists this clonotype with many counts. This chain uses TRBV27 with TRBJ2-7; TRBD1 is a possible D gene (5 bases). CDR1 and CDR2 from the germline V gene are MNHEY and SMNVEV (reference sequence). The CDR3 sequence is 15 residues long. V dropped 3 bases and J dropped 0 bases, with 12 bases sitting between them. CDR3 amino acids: CASSFQGFSSYEQYF. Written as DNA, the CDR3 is TGTGCCAGCAGTTTTCAGGGTTTCAGCTCCTACGAGCAGTACTTC.

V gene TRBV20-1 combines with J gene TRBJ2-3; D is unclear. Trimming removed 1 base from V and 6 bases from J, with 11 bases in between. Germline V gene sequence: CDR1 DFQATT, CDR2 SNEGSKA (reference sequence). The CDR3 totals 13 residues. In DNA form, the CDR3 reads TGCAGTGCTAGAGGGCAAACCCTGGATACGCAGTATTTT. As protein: CSARGQTLDTQYF.

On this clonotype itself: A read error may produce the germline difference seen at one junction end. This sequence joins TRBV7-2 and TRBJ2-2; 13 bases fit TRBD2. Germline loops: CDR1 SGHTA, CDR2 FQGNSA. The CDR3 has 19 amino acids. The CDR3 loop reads CAGSSLPGLAGTGDGELFF. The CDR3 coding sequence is TGTGCCGGCAGCTCATTACCGGGACTAGCGGGAACTGGGGACGGGGAGCTGTTTTTT.

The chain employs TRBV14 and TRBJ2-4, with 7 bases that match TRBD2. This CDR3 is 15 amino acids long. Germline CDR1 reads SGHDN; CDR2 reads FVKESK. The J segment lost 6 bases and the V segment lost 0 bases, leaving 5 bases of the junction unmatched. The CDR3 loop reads CASSQEWGGGNIQYF. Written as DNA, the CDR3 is TGTGCCAGCAGCCAAGAATGGGGGGGTGGAAACATTCAGTACTTC. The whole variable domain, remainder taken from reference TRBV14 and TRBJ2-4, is EAGVTQFPSHSVIEKGQTVTLRCDPISGHDNLYWYRRVMGKEIKFLLHFVKESKQDESGMPNNRFLAERTGGTYSTLKVQPAELEDSGVYFCASSQEWGGGNIQYFGAGTRLSVL.

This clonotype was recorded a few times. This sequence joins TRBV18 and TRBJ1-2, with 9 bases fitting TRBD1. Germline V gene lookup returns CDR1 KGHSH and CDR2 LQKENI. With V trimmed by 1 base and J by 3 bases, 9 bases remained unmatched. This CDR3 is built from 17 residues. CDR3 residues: CASSPLDGQGPYYGYTF. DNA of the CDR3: TGTGCCAGCTCACCACTAGATGGACAGGGGCCGTACTATGGCTACACCTTC. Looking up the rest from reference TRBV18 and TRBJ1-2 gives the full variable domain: NAGVMQNPRHLVRRRGQEARLRCSPMKGHSHVYWYRQLPEEGLKFMVYLQKENIIDESGMPKERFSAEFPKEGPSILRIQQVVRGDSAAYFCASSPLDGQGPYYGYTFGSGTRLTVV.

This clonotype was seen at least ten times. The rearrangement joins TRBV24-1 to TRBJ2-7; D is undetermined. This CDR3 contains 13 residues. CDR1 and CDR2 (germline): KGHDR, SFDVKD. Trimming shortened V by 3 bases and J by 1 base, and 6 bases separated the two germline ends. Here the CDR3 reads CATSDDNSYEQYF. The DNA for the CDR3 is TGTGCCACCAGTGATGACAATTCCTACGAGCAGTACTTC.